These 32 T cell receptor beta chains share one sample of origin, sequenced in a study of blood T cells in healthy people across ages. Sample-barcoded 5' priming and a J-beta primer mix drove a second PCR of about 7 to 11 cycles. TCRdb reprocessed the 5' RACE reads via MiXCR and lists one record per CDR3 protein. The profile covers 1 million or so distinct CDR3 sequences, with 35% to 50% appearing a single time and approximately 20% taken by the ten largest. Source material: blood. Every receptor here comes from a woman aged 55-69 years in good health.

The sample holds a few counts of this clonotype. The chain joins TRBV11-1 to TRBJ2-3; maybe TRBD2 (6 bases). Trimming shortened V by 5 bases and J by 4 bases, and 22 bases separated the two germline ends. The length of the CDR3 is 17 residues. Germline V CDR1 and CDR2: SGHAT, FQDESV (reference sequence). The CDR3 is CASSPDYRDLVADTQYF. For the CDR3, the DNA is TGTGCCAGCAGCCCGGACTACCGAGACCTGGTTGCAGATACGCAGTATTTT.

V and J are TRBV20-1 and TRBJ1-2; D not certain. Trimming cost V 0 bases and J 4 bases, with 12 bases left between them. This CDR3 is built from 14 residues. Per the germline V gene, CDR1 is DFQATT and CDR2 is SNEGSKA (reference sequence). The CDR3 here is CSARDSMGIYGYTF. In nucleotides, the CDR3 is TGCAGTGCTAGAGACTCAATGGGGATCTATGGCTACACCTTC.

This clonotype has just a few counts. This sequence joins TRBV24-1 and TRBJ2-1; D gene unclear. The CDR3 contains 12 residues. Trimming stripped 5 bases from V and 10 bases from J, with 11 bases between. Germline CDR1 reads KGHDR; CDR2 reads SFDVKD. CDR3 protein: CATSGNGREQFF. The CDR3 DNA is TGTGCCACCAGTGGTAACGGTCGAGAGCAGTTCTTC.

Only a few counts were recorded for this clonotype. This chain links TRBV20-1 with TRBJ2-7; D is ambiguous. Trimming stripped 0 bases from V and 4 bases from J, with 13 bases between. In germline, CDR1 is DFQATT, CDR2 SNEGSKA (reference sequence). The CDR3 consists of 14 residues. CDR3 sequence reads: CSARDLRRVYEQYF. The CDR3 DNA reads as TGCAGTGCTAGAGATCTCAGGCGCGTGTACGAGCAGTACTTC.

This clonotype was observed a few times. V usage is TRBV20-1 and J usage is TRBJ2-7; a possible D gene is TRBD1 (5 bases). This CDR3 region has 13 residues. V lost 3 bases to trimming and J lost 6 bases, with 15 bases between them. Germline assignment: CDR1 DFQATT and CDR2 SNEGSKA (reference sequence). This CDR3 reads CSARSTGRGEQYF. The CDR3, as DNA: TGCAGTGCTAGGTCTACAGGTAGGGGCGAGCAGTACTTC.

The V call is TRBV29-1, the J call TRBJ2-3; 7 bases are shared with TRBD2. The CDR3 is 16 amino acids. Trimming cost V 5 bases and J 2 bases; bases outside gene matches: 13. CDR1 and CDR2 from the germline V gene are SQVTM and ANQGSEA. The CDR3 sequence is CSVMVAGLSFTDTQYF. The CDR3 bases are TGCAGCGTTATGGTAGCGGGCCTCTCCTTCACAGATACGCAGTATTTT.

This clonotype appeared a few times. The chain combines TRBV20-1 with TRBJ2-7; tentatively, D is TRBD1 (6 bases). CDR3 length: 11 amino acids. V dropped 6 bases and J dropped 6 bases, with 12 bases sitting between them. Germline lookup yields CDR1 DFQATT and CDR2 SNEGSKA (reference sequence). The CDR3 reads CSAEQGSEQYF. In nucleotides, the CDR3 is TGCAGTGCAGAACAGGGTTCCGAGCAGTACTTC.

The gene calls are TRBV6-5 and TRBJ2-1; D assignment may be TRBD1 or TRBD2 (5 bases each). This CDR3 comprises 16 residues. The V end was cut by 2 bases, the J end by 0 bases, with 11 bases between. Germline assignment: CDR1 MNHEY and CDR2 SVGAGI. The CDR3 loop is CASSYRDRSSYNEQFF. DNA for the CDR3: TGTGCCAGCAGTTACCGGGACCGTAGCTCCTACAATGAGCAGTTCTTC.

The table lists this clonotype with a few counts. The chain joins TRBV5-1 to TRBJ2-7, with 11 bases identical to TRBD2. Germline V gene data show CDR1 as SGHRS and CDR2 as YFSETQ. V was pared by 7 bases and J by 3 bases, with 12 bases of the junction left unmatched. The CDR3 runs to 16 residues. The CDR3 DNA reads TGCGCCAGCGCGGCTTTAACTAGCGGGAGAAGCTACGAGCAGTACTTC. Translation gives CASAALTSGRSYEQYF.

The chain uses TRBV5-4 and TRBJ2-3, with a tentative D call TRBD2 (5 bases). This CDR3 contains 16 residues. V gave up 3 bases and J gave up 0 bases, with 14 bases separating them. CDR1 is SGHNT, CDR2 YYREEE, per germline (reference sequence). The CDR3 DNA is TGTGCCAGCAGCTCGCGTGTAGCGCTGAGCACAGATACGCAGTATTTT. This translates into CASSSRVALSTDTQYF.

The CDR3 protein is CAIRRDAAGELFF. As DNA, the CDR3 is TGTGCCATCAGAAGGGACGCCGCCGGGGAGCTGTTTTTT. The rearrangement uses TRBV10-3 and TRBJ2-2, with D tentatively TRBD1 or TRBD2 (5 bases each). The V end was cut by 6 bases, the J end by 6 bases, with 11 bases between. The CDR3 is made up of 13 amino acids. Germline values: CDR1 ENHRY, CDR2 SYGVKD.

CDR3 residues: CSARALRGGANQPQHF. CDR3 nucleotides: TGCAGTGCTAGAGCCCTGAGAGGAGGGGCCAATCAGCCCCAGCATTTT. The genes are TRBV20-1 and TRBJ1-5, with a tentative D call TRBD1 (5 bases). Per germline, CDR1 DFQATT and CDR2 SNEGSKA (reference sequence). V was clipped by 1 base and J by 3 bases, with 16 bases between them. This CDR3 is 16 amino acids long.

V and J are TRBV27 and TRBJ2-5; tentatively, D is TRBD2 (6 bases). CDR1 and CDR2 (germline): MNHEY, SMNVEV (reference sequence). CDR3 length equals 16 residues. With 4 bases removed from V and 5 bases from J, the gap between germline ends came to 20 bases. CDR3 DNA sequence: TGTGCCAGCAGTTGGAGGGCGGCAGGGAGATCGGAGACCCAGTACTTC. Protein product: CASSWRAAGRSETQYF.

This chain's CDR3 is CSASPPGGRRGNQPQHF. The CDR3 DNA reads as TGCAGTGCTAGTCCCCCAGGAGGCCGGCGGGGAAATCAGCCCCAGCATTTT. This chain connects TRBV20-1 to TRBJ1-5; D remains unclear. V lost 3 bases, J lost 4 bases, and 22 bases lay in between. The length of the CDR3 is 17 residues. Germline lookup yields CDR1 DFQATT and CDR2 SNEGSKA (reference sequence).

The V gene is TRBV20-1, the J gene TRBJ2-1; TRBD2 might be the D (5 bases). The CDR3 extends over 15 amino acids. In germline, CDR1 is DFQATT, CDR2 SNEGSKA (reference sequence). V lost 0 bases and J 6 bases, leaving 15 bases between the germline ends. The CDR3 nucleotides are TGCAGTGCTAGAGATGCAGGTCGACTACGCAATGAGCAGTTCTTC. This sequence encodes CSARDAGRLRNEQFF.

The V and J genes are TRBV27 and TRBJ1-6; D remains ambiguous. V was trimmed by 2 bases and J by 7 bases, leaving 12 bases between them. This CDR3 spans 15 amino acids. Germline CDR1 reads MNHEY; CDR2 reads SMNVEV (reference sequence). CDR3 residues: CASSLDPGTNSPLHF. In nucleotides, the CDR3 is TGTGCCAGCAGTTTAGATCCAGGAACGAATTCACCCCTCCACTTT.

Concerning this clonotype: Possible read error: a much larger clone is one base away. The chain carries TRBV12-3 or TRBV12-4 and TRBJ2-7, with TRBD2 matching over 11 bases. V lost 5 bases to trimming and J lost 12 bases; unmatched junction nucleotides: 21. There are 17 residues in the CDR3. The CDR3 DNA sequence: TGTGCCAGCAGTCTCAGGGGGCTAGCGGGAGGAATCGACATTCGGTACTTC. This sequence encodes CASSLRGLAGGIDIRYF.

The table lists this clonotype with a few counts. Germline is not matched at one junction end, which may reflect a read error. This chain links TRBV5-1 with TRBJ2-3; D perhaps matches TRBD2 (6 bases). Germline lookup yields CDR1 SGHRS and CDR2 YFSETQ. This CDR3 has 16 residues. The CDR3 region is CASSLEGSGLTDTQYF. As DNA, the CDR3 is TGTGCCAGCAGCTTGGAGGGTAGCGGCCTCACAGATACGCAGTATTTT. Drawing the rest from reference TRBV5-1 and TRBJ2-3, the complete variable domain is KAGVTQTPRYLIKTRGQQVTLSCSPISGHRSVSWYQQTPGQGLQFLFEYFSETQRNKGNFPGRFSGRQFSNSRSEMNVSTLELGDSALYLCASSLEGSGLTDTQYFGPGTRLTVL.

This clonotype appeared a few times. This rearrangement joins TRBV5-1 to TRBJ2-5, with D possibly being TRBD1 (6 bases). V was pared by 4 bases and J by 0 bases, with 13 bases between. The CDR3 extends over 15 amino acids. CDR1 SGHRS and CDR2 YFSETQ come from the germline V gene. This CDR3 is CASSPLQGDQETQYF. CDR3 bases: TGCGCCAGCAGCCCTTTACAGGGTGACCAAGAGACCCAGTACTTC.

This clonotype was detected ten times or more. J is TRBJ2-7 and V is TRBV2; D is undetermined. The CDR3 covers 12 residues. Germline CDR1 reads SNHLY; CDR2 reads FYNNEI. The V gene lost 0 bases and the J gene lost 7 bases, with 7 bases spanning the gap. CDR3 DNA sequence: TGTGCCAGCAGTGAAGCGAGTTGGGAGCAGTACTTC. This sequence encodes CASSEASWEQYF.

There are a few counts of this clonotype. The chain is built from TRBV6-5 and TRBJ2-7; 9 nucleotides match TRBD2. Germline V gene data show CDR1 as MNHEY and CDR2 as SVGAGI. Trimming at V came to 2 bases and at J to 6 bases, leaving 11 bases not matched to a gene. CDR3 length equals 16 residues. CDR3 residues: CASSYQLAGRVGEQYF. The CDR3 bases are TGTGCCAGCAGTTACCAGCTAGCGGGAAGAGTAGGCGAGCAGTACTTC.

In this sample, this clonotype turned up a few times. The chain combines TRBV7-2 with TRBJ2-4; tentatively, D is TRBD2 (5 bases). From germline, CDR1 is SGHTA and CDR2 FQGNSA. Trimming removed 4 bases at V and 3 bases at J, with 10 bases between. The CDR3 loop spans 14 amino acids. The CDR3 loop reads CASSSPRDKNIQYF. The CDR3 nucleotides read TGTGCCAGCAGCTCCCCTCGGGACAAAAACATTCAGTACTTC.

The J gene is TRBJ1-2, the V gene TRBV24-1, with D unresolved. The V gene's germline CDR1 is KGHDR and CDR2 SFDVKD. This CDR3 is built from 12 residues. The V gene lost 9 bases and the J gene lost 3 bases, with 10 bases spanning the gap. The CDR3 coding sequence is TGTGCCACCTGGGGAACAGACTATGGCTACACCTTC. Amino acid sequence: CATWGTDYGYTF.

The chain combines TRBV7-9 with TRBJ2-7, with D tentatively TRBD2 (5 bases). Trimming removed 5 bases from V and 2 bases from J, with 16 bases in between. This CDR3 comprises 15 residues. Germline CDR1 reads SEHNR; CDR2 reads FQNEAQ (reference sequence). This CDR3 reads CASSPDWRPTYEQYF. The CDR3 DNA reads as TGTGCCAGCAGCCCGGACTGGCGACCCACCTACGAGCAGTACTTC.

This clonotype turned up a few times. The V and J genes are TRBV20-1 and TRBJ1-5; D is perhaps TRBD1 (6 bases). CDR3 length: 14 amino acids. CDR1 is DFQATT and CDR2 is SNEGSKA in the germline V gene (reference sequence). The V end lost 5 bases, the J end lost 1 base, and 12 bases lay between the germline ends. CDR3 nucleotides: TGCAGTGCTCCTGACAGGACAAGCAATCAGCCCCAGCATTTT. It codes for CSAPDRTSNQPQHF.

This clonotype was counted only a few times. The V gene is TRBV4-2, the J gene TRBJ2-1, with D uncertain. V was trimmed by 1 base and J by 7 bases, leaving 17 bases between them. The length of the CDR3 is 16 residues. Germline V gene sequence: CDR1 LGHNA, CDR2 YNFKEQ. This CDR3 reads CASSQGLSSRANEQFF. The CDR3 DNA is TGTGCCAGCAGCCAAGGTCTCTCCTCTCGAGCTAATGAGCAGTTCTTC.

The V call is TRBV13, the J call TRBJ2-4; D is possibly TRBD1 or TRBD2 (5 bases each). The better agreement between TRBJ2-5 and the DNA end casts doubt on the J call. The CDR3 is made up of 15 amino acids. Per germline, CDR1 PRHDT and CDR2 FYEKMQ (reference sequence). CDR3 sequence reads: CASSTRRSGQKTQYF. For the CDR3, the DNA is TGTGCCAGCAGCACCCGGCGGTCGGGGCAAAAGACCCAGTACTTC.

CDR3 sequence (DNA): TGTGCCAGCAGTTACTCGACTGTTACGGCCCTTCTTGGGACGCAGTATTTT. Residues: CASSYSTVTALLGTQYF. The rearrangement joins TRBV6-2 or TRBV6-3 to TRBJ2-3; D gene ambiguous. The CDR3 sequence is 17 residues long. The V end was cut by 0 bases, the J end by 9 bases, with 22 bases between. The germline V gene encodes CDR1 MNHEY and CDR2 SVGEGT.

This clonotype has a count of ten or more. This chain links TRBV20-1 with TRBJ2-7; TRBD1 matches 9 bases. In germline, CDR1 is DFQATT, CDR2 SNEGSKA (reference sequence). The CDR3 runs 14 residues. V trimming: 3 bases; J trimming: 4 bases; junction bases outside the gene matches: 7. The CDR3 bases are TGCAGTGCTAGCTGGGGACAGGGTCGGTACGAGCAGTACTTC. This encodes CSASWGQGRYEQYF.

V and J are TRBV12-3 or TRBV12-4 and TRBJ2-4; D remains ambiguous. The CDR3 is 14 amino acids. Trimming took 5 bases from V and 7 from J, leaving 15 bases between them. The CDR3 protein is CASSPSIKANIQYF. The CDR3 DNA reads as TGTGCCAGCAGTCCTTCGATCAAGGCTAACATTCAGTACTTC.

This clonotype was detected only once. The chain combines TRBV6-1 with TRBJ1-1, with no clear D. V gave up 8 bases and J gave up 0 bases, with 10 bases separating them. This CDR3 region has 13 residues. CDR1 is MNHNS, CDR2 SASEGT, per germline. CDR3 sequence reads: CASAGSMNTEAFF. In DNA, the CDR3 is TGTGCCAGCGCGGGCTCCATGAACACTGAAGCTTTCTTT.

This clonotype came up a few times. The chain joins TRBV20-1 to TRBJ2-7; D call uncertain. CDR3 length equals 12 residues. The germline V and J ends were trimmed by 4 bases and 0 bases, with 7 bases remaining between them. Germline CDR1 reads DFQATT; CDR2 reads SNEGSKA (reference sequence). This CDR3 is CSANQISYEQYF. In DNA, the CDR3 is TGCAGTGCTAACCAGATCTCCTACGAGCAGTACTTC.